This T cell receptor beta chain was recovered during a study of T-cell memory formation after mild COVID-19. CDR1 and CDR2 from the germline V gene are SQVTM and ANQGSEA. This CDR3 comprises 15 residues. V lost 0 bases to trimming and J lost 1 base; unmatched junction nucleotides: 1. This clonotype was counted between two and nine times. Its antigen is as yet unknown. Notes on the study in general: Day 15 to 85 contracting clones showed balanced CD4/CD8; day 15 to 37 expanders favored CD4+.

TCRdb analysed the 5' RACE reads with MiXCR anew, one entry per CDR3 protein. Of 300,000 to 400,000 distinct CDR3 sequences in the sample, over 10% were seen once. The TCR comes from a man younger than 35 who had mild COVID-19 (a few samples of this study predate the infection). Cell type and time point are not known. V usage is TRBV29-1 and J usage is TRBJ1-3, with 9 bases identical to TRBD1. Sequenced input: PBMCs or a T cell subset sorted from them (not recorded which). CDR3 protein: CSVEEGTGSGNTIYF. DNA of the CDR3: TGCAGCGTTGAAGAGGGGACAGGGTCTGGAAACACCATATATTTT.